What follows is one T cell receptor (beta chain) and its context. Its antigen is not known. Germline-derived CDR1 and CDR2 are MGHRA and YSYEKL. V lost 5 bases to trimming and J lost 1 base, with 11 bases between them. The CDR3 extends over 14 amino acids. These data come from a study of OX40 agonist ivuxolimab in advanced cancers. Study-wide findings and caveats: There were, on average, more expanded clones in CD8+ T cells than in CD4+.

The data were produced by immunoSEQ multiplex PCR, yet TCRdb's version contains in-frame clones alone and is incomplete. The sample records 35,000 to 40,000 clones, roughly 80% being singletons. This TCR was sampled from an adult with an advanced solid tumor such as melanoma, head and neck, liver or kidney cancer. Here the sequenced sample was CD4+ or CD8+ T cells sorted from blood, taken in a trial of the OX40 agonist ivuxolimab. V and J are TRBV4-1 and TRBJ1-1; possible D gene TRBD1, 6 bases. The CDR3 DNA sequence: TGCGCCAGCAGCTCGGACAGAGCGAACACTGAAGCTTTCTTT. As protein: CASSSDRANTEAFF.